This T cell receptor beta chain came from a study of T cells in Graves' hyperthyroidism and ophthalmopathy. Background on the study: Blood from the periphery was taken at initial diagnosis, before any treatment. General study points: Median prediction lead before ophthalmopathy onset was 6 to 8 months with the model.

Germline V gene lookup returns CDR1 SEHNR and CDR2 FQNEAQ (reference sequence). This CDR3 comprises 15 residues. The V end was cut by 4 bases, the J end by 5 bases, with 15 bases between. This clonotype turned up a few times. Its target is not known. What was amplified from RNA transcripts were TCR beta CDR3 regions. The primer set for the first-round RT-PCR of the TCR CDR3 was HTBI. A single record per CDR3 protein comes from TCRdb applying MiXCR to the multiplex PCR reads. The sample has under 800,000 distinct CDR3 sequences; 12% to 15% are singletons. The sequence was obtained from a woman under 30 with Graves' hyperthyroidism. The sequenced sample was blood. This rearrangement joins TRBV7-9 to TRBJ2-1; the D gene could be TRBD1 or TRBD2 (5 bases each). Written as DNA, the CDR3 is TGTGCCAGCAGCTCAGGGCAGGGACGAGACAATGAGCAGTTCTTC. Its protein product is CASSSGQGRDNEQFF.